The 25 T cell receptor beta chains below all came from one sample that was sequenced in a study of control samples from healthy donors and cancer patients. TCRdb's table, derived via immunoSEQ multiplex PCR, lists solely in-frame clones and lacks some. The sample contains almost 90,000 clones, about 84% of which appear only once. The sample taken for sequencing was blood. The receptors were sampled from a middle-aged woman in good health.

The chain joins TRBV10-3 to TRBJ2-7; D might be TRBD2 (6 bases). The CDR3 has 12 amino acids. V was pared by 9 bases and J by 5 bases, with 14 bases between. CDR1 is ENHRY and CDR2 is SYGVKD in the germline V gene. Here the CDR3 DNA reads TGTGCCATATCTTACGGCGGGAACGAGCAGTACTTC. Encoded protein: CAISYGGNEQYF.

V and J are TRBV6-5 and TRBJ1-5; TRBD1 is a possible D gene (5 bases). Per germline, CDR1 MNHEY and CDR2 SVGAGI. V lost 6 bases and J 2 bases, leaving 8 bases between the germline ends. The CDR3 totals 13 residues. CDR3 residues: CASRQQGNQPQHF. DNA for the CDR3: TGTGCCAGCAGGCAACAGGGCAATCAGCCCCAGCATTTT.

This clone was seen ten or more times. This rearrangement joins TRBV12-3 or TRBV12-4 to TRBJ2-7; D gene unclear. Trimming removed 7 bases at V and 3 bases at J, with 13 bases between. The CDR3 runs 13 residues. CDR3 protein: CASTKTHSYEQYF. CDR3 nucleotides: TGTGCCAGCACCAAAACCCACAGCTACGAGCAGTACTTC.

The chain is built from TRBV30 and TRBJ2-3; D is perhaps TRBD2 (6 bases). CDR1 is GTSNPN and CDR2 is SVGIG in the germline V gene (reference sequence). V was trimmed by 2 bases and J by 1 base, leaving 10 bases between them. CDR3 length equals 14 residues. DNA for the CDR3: TGTGCCTGGAGTTGGCGGGGCCGCACAGATACGCAGTATTTT. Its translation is CAWSWRGRTDTQYF.

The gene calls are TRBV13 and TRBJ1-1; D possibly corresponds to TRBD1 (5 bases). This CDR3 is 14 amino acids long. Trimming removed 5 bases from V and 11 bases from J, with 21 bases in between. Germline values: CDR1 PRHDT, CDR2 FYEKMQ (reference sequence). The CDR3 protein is CASSPGTPGFRAFF. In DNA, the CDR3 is TGTGCCAGCAGCCCAGGGACTCCGGGGTTTCGGGCTTTCTTT.

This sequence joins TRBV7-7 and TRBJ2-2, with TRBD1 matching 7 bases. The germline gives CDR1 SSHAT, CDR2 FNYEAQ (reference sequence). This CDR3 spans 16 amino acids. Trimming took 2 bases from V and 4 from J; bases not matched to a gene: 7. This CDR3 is CASSLNSPGGTGELFF. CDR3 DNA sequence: TGTGCCAGCAGCTTAAATTCGCCAGGGGGCACCGGGGAGCTGTTTTTT.

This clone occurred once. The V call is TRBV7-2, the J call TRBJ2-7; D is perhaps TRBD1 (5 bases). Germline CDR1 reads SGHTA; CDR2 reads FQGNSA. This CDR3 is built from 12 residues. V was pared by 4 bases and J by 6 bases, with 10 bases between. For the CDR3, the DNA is TGTGCCAGCAGCTACCCAGGGCGCGAGCAGTACTTC. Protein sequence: CASSYPGREQYF.

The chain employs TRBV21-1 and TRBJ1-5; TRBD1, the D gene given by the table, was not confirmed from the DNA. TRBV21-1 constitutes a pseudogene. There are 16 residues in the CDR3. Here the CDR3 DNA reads TGTGCCAGCAGCAGGCCCGGGACAGGGGCGGGTTGGCCCCAGCATTTT. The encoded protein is CASSRPGTGAGWPQHF.

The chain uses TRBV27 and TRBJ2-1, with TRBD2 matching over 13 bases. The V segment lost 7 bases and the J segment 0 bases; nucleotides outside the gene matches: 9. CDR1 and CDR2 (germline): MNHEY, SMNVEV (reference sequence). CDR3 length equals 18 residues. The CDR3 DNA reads TGTGCCAGCAATCCGGGACTAGCGGGGTATAACTCCTACAATGAGCAGTTCTTC. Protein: CASNPGLAGYNSYNEQFF.

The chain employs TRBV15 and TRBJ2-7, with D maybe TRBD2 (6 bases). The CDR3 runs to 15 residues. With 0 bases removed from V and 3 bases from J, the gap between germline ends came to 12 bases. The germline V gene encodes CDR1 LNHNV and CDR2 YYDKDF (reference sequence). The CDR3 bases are TGTGCCACCAGCAGAGATGCGGGACCGAACTACGAGCAGTACTTC. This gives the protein CATSRDAGPNYEQYF. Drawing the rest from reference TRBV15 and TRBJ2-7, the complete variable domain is DAMVIQNPRYQVTQFGKPVTLSCSQTLNHNVMYWYQQKSSQAPKLLFHYYDKDFNNEADTPDNFQSRRPNTSFCFLDIRSPGLGDTAMYLCATSRDAGPNYEQYFGPGTRLTVT.

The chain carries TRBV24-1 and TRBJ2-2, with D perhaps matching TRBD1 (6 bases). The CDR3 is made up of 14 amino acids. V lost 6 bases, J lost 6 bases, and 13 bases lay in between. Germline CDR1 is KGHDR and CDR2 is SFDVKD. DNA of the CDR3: TGTGCCACCAGTCTCAGGGGCTCGGCCGGGGAGCTGTTTTTT. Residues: CATSLRGSAGELFF.

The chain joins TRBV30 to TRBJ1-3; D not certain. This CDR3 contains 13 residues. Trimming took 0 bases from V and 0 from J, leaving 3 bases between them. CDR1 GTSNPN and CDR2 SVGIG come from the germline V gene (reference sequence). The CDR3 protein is CAWSVNSGNTIYF. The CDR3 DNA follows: TGTGCCTGGAGTGTAAACTCTGGAAACACCATATATTTT.

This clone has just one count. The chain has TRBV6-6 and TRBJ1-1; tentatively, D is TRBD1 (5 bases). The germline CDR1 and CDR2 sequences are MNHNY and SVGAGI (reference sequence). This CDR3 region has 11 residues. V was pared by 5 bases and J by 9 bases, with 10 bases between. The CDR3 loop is CASSPDTKAFF. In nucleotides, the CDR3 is TGTGCCAGCAGTCCGGACACCAAAGCTTTCTTT.

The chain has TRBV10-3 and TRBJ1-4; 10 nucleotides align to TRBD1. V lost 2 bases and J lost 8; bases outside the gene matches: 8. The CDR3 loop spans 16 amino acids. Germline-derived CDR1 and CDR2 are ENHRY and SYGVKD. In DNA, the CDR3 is TGTGCCATCAGTGAGCTTGCCGGACAGGGGGAGGAAAAACTGTTTTTT. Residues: CAISELAGQGEEKLFF.

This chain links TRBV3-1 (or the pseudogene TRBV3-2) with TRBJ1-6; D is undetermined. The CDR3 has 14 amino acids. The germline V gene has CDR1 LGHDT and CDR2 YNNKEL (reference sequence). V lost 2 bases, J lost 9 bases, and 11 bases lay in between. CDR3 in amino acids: CASSQQPSGSPLHF. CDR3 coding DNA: TGTGCCAGCAGCCAACAACCTTCGGGTTCACCCCTCCACTTT.

CDR3 in DNA: TGTGCCAGCAGCAAAGAGGGAGGGGGCTACAATGAGCAGTTCTTC. Amino acid sequence: CASSKEGGGYNEQFF. This rearrangement joins TRBV9 to TRBJ2-1, with D perhaps TRBD2 (7 bases). Trimming took off 4 bases at V and 3 bases at J, with 14 bases between the two ends. The CDR3 is 15 residues long. CDR1 is SGDLS and CDR2 is YYNGEE in the germline V gene.

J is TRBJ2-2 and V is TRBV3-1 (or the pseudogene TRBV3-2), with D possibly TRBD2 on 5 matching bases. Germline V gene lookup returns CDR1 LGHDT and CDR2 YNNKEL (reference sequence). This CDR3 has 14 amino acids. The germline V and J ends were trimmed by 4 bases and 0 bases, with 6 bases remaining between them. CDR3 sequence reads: CASSLLANTGELFF. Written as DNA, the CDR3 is TGTGCCAGCAGCCTACTAGCGAACACCGGGGAGCTGTTTTTT.

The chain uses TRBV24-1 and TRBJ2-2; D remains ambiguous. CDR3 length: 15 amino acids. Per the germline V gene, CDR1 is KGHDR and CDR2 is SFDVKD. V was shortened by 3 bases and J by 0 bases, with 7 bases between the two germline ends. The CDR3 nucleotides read TGTGCCACCAGTGATCTGGGTCCGAACACCGGGGAGCTGTTTTTT. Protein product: CATSDLGPNTGELFF.

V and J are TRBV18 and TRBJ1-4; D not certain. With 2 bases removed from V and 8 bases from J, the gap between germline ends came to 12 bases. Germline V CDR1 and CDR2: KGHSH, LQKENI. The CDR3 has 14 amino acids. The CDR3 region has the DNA TGTGCCAGCTCACCAGGGCTATCGAACGAAAAACTGTTTTTT. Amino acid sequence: CASSPGLSNEKLFF. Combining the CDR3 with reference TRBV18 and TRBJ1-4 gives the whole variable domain NAGVMQNPRHLVRRRGQEARLRCSPMKGHSHVYWYRQLPEEGLKFMVYLQKENIIDESGMPKERFSAEFPKEGPSILRIQQVVRGDSAAYFCASSPGLSNEKLFFGSGTQLSVL.

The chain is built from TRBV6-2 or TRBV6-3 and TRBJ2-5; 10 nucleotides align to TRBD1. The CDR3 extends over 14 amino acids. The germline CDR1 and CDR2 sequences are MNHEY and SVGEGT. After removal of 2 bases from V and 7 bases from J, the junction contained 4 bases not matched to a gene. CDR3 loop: CASSYTGQGGTQYF. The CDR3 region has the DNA TGTGCCAGCAGTTACACCGGACAGGGGGGGACCCAGTACTTC.

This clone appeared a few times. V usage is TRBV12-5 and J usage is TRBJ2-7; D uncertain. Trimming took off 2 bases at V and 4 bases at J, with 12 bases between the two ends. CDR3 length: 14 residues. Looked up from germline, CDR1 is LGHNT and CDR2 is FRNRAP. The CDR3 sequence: CASGLRYALYEQYF. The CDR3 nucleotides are TGTGCTAGTGGTTTGCGGTACGCTTTATACGAGCAGTACTTC. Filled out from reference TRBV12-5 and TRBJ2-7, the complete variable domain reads DARVTQTPRHKVTEMGQEVTMRCQPILGHNTVFWYRQTMMQGLELLAYFRNRAPLDDSGMPKDRFSAEMPDATLATLKIQPSEPRDSAVYFCASGLRYALYEQYFGPGTRLTVT.

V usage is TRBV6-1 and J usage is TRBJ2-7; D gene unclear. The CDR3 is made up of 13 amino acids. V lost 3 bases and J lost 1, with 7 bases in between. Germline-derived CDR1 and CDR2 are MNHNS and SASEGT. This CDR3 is CASSDAHSYEQYF. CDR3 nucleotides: TGTGCCAGCAGTGATGCACATTCCTACGAGCAGTACTTC.

The CDR3 reads CATSDAGTYEQYF. The CDR3 DNA reads as TGTGCCACCAGTGATGCAGGGACCTACGAGCAGTACTTC. The chain combines TRBV24-1 with TRBJ2-7; TRBD1 might be the D (5 bases). CDR3 length: 13 residues. V was shortened by 3 bases and J by 2 bases, with 7 bases between the two germline ends. In germline, CDR1 is KGHDR, CDR2 SFDVKD.

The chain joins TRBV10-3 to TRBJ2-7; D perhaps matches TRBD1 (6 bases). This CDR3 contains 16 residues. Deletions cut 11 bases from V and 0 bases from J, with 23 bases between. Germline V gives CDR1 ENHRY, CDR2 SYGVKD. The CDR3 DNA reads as TGTGCCTCCTTACAGGGTCCAGTGGGTAGCTCCTACGAGCAGTACTTC. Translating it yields CASLQGPVGSSYEQYF.

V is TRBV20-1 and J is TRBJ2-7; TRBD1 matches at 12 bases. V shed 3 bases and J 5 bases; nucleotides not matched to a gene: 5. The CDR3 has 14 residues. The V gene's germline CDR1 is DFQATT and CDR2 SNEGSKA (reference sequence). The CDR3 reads CSASPGTGGDEQYF. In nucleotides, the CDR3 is TGCAGTGCTAGTCCCGGGACAGGGGGCGACGAGCAGTACTTC.